This paragraph covers one TCR beta chain sequence. What it binds is not known. The CDR3 contains 15 residues. CDR1 SGHRS and CDR2 YFSETQ come from the germline V gene. V lost 3 bases, J lost 6 bases, and 4 bases stayed unmatched. The data were obtained in a study of cytomegalovirus exposure and HLA in healthy donors. Study findings and constraints: Most TCRs appeared rarely, but some public TCRs recurred in many donors. Upon later analysis, HLA-associated TCR beta chains proved more clonally expanded than other, equally common chains.

Amplification used 60 Vbeta primers and 13 Jbeta primers. Repertoires were generated with immunoSEQ multiplex PCR, while TCRdb's copy carries only in-frame clones and drops some. The table records 150,000 to 200,000 clones, roughly 80% of them present only once. V usage is TRBV5-1 and J usage is TRBJ2-1; TRBD2 matches 12 bases. The source material was PBMCs. The source of this sequence is a woman in her 50s in good health and CMV-seronegative. Written as DNA, the CDR3 is TGCGCCAGCAGCTCCACTAGCGGGGGGACCAATGAGCAGTTCTTC. It codes for CASSSTSGGTNEQFF.